Below are 6 T cell receptor beta chains sequenced from a single sample in a study of blood T cell repertoires in COVID-19. Assay: immunoSEQ multiplex PCR; the TCRdb copy retains only in-frame clones and omits some. Seen here are about 44,000 clones, approximately 89% observed once, and the top ten hold 1% to 1.5%. The sample consisted of peripheral blood. The receptors shown here come from a woman aged 40-49 years with acute or convalescent COVID-19.

V is TRBV28 and J is TRBJ1-2; D is unclear. The CDR3 is 14 residues long. Germline V gene data show CDR1 as MDHEN and CDR2 as SYDVKM. The germline V and J ends were trimmed by 3 bases and 1 base, with 9 bases remaining between them. The CDR3 DNA is TGTGCCAGCAGTTTCCCCCCGCGTAACTATGGCTACACCTTC. Residues: CASSFPPRNYGYTF.

The chain has TRBV5-1 and TRBJ1-6, with 10 bases fitting TRBD1. V gave up 4 bases and J gave up 8 bases; unmatched junction bases: 9. The germline gives CDR1 SGHRS, CDR2 YFSETQ. The length of the CDR3 is 16 residues. The DNA for the CDR3 is TGCGCCAGCAGCCCGGGGACAGGGGCCGGGGATTCACCCCTCCACTTT. Its translation: CASSPGTGAGDSPLHF.

The chain carries TRBV7-2 and TRBJ1-1; D uncertain. V was pared by 3 bases and J by 3 bases, with 14 bases between. This CDR3 region has 15 residues. The germline V gene encodes CDR1 SGHTA and CDR2 FQGNSA. The CDR3 here is CASSFTGGRDTEAFF. CDR3 DNA sequence: TGTGCCAGCAGCTTTACGGGAGGGCGAGACACTGAAGCTTTCTTT.

In its sample, this clone was seen a few times. The chain couples TRBV19 to TRBJ2-2, with D maybe TRBD2 (5 bases). V lost 0 bases and J 5 bases, leaving 13 bases between the germline ends. CDR3 length equals 16 residues. Germline V gene data show CDR1 as LNHDA and CDR2 as SQIVND (reference sequence). The CDR3 DNA follows: TGTGCCAGTAGTATAGATCGGGCTAGCCGAACCGGGGAGCTGTTTTTT. It codes for CASSIDRASRTGELFF.

The J gene is TRBJ1-2, the V gene TRBV30, with D perhaps matching TRBD1 (5 bases). The CDR3 is 15 residues long. CDR1 GTSNPN and CDR2 SVGIG come from the germline V gene (reference sequence). Trimming cost V 2 bases and J 2 bases, with 15 bases left between them. CDR3 region: CAWSPPGLMNYGYTF. Here the CDR3 DNA reads TGTGCCTGGAGTCCTCCGGGACTGATGAACTATGGCTACACCTTC.

The chain couples TRBV4-2 to TRBJ1-2; D unresolved. Germline values: CDR1 LGHNA, CDR2 YNFKEQ. This CDR3 has 13 amino acids. Trimming stripped 0 bases from V and 6 bases from J, with 8 bases between. CDR3 in amino acids: CASSQDRIDGYTF. The CDR3 bases are TGTGCCAGCAGCCAAGACAGAATTGATGGCTACACCTTC.